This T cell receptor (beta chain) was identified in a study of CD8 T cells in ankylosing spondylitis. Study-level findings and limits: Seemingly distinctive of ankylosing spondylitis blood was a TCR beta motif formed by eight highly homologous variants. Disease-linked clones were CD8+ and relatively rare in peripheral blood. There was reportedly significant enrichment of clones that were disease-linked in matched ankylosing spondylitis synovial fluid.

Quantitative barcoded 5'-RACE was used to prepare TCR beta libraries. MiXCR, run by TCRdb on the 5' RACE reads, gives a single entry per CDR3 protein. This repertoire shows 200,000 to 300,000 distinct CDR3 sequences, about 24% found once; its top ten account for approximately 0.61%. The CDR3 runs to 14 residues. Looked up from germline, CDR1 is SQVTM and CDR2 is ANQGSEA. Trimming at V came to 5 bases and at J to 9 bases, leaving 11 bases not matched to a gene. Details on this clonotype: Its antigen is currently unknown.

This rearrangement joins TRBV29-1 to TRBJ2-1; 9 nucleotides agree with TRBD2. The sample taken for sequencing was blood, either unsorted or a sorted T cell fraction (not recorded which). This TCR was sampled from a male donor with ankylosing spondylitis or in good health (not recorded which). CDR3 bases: TGCAGCGTTCACGACGGGCGGGGGGGAGGTGAGCAGTTCTTC. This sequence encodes CSVHDGRGGGEQFF.